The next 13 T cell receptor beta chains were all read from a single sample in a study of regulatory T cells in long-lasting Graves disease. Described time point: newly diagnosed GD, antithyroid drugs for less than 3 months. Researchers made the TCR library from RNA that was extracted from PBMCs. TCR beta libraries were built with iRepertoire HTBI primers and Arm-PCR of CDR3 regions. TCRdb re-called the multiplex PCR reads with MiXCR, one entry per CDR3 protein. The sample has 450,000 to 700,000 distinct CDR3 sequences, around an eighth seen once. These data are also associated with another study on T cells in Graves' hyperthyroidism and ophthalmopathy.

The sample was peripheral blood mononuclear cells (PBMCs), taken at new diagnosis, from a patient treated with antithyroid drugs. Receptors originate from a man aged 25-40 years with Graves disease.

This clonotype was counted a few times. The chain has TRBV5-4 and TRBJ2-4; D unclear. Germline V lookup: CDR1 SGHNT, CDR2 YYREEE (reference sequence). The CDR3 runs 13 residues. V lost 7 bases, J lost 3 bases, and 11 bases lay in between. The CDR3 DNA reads TGTGCCAGCGGAGTCTTTGGCAAAAACATTCAGTACTTC. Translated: CASGVFGKNIQYF.

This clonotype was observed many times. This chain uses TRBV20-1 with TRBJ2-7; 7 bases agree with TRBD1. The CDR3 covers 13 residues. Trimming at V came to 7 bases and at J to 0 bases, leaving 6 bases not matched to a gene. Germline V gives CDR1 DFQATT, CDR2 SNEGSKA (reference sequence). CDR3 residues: CSGTNRGSYEQYF. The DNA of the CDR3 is TGCAGTGGAACCAACAGGGGCTCCTACGAGCAGTACTTC.

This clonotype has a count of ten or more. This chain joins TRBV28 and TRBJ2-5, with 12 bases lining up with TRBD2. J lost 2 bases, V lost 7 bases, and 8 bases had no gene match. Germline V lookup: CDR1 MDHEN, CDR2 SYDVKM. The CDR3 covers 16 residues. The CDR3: CASTSGTSGPQETQYF. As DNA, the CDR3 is TGTGCCAGCACGAGCGGGACTAGCGGGCCGCAAGAGACCCAGTACTTC. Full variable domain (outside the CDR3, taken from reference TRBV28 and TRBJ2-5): DVKVTQSSRYLVKRTGEKVFLECVQDMDHENMFWYRQDPGLGLRLIYFSYDVKMKEKGDIPEGYSVSREKKERFSLILESASTNQTSMYLCASTSGTSGPQETQYFGPGTRLLVL.

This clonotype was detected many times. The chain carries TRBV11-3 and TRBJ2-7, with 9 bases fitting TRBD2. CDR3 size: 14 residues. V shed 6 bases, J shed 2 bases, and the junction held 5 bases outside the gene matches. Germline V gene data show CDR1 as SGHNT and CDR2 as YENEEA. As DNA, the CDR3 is TGTGCCAGCAGTAGCGGGAGAGGCACCTACGAGCAGTACTTC. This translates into CASSSGRGTYEQYF.

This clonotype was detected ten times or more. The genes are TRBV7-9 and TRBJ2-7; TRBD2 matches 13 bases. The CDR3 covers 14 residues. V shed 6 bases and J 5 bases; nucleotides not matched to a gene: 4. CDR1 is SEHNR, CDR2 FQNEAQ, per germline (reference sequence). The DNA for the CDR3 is TGTGCCAGCAGACCGACTAGCGGGAGGAACGAGCAGTACTTC. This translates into CASRPTSGRNEQYF. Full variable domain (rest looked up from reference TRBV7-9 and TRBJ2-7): DTGVSQNPRHKITKRGQNVTFRCDPISEHNRLYWYRQTLGQGPEFLTYFQNEAQLEKSRLLSDRFSAERPKGSFSTLEIQRTEQGDSAMYLCASRPTSGRNEQYFGPGTRLTVT.

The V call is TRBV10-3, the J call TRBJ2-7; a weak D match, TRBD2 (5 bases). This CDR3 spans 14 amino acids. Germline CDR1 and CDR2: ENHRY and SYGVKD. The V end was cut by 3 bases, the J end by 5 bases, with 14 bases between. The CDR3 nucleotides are TGTGCCATCAGTGAAACCCTAGCTTCAGACGAGCAGTACTTC. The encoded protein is CAISETLASDEQYF.

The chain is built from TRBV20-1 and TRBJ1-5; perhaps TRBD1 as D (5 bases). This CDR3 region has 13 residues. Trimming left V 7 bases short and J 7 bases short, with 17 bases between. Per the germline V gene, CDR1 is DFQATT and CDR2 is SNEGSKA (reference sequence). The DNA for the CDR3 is TGCAGTGGGGGGGGTGTTGCCGGGCAGCCCCAGCATTTT. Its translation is CSGGGVAGQPQHF.

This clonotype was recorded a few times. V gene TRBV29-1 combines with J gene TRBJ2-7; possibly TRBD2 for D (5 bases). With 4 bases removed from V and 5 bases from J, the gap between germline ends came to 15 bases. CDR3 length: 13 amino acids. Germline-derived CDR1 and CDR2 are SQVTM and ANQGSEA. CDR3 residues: CSVVQAPRDEQYF. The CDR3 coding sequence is TGCAGCGTTGTTCAGGCCCCGAGGGACGAGCAGTACTTC.

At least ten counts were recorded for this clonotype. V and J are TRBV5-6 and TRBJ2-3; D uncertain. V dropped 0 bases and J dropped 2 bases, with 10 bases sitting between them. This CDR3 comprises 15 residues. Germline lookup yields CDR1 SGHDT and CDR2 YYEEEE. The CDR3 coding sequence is TGTGCCAGCAGCTTGGTCTCGCAGTCCACAGATACGCAGTATTTT. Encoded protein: CASSLVSQSTDTQYF.

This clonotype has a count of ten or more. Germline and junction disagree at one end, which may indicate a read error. CDR3 in amino acids: CASSSYRGIDTEAFF. The CDR3 coding sequence is TGTGCCAGCAGCTCTTACAGGGGGATCGACACTGAAGCTTTCTTT. This chain uses TRBV5-1 with TRBJ1-1, with 8 bases fitting TRBD1. Germline values: CDR1 SGHRS, CDR2 YFSETQ. The CDR3 extends over 15 amino acids.

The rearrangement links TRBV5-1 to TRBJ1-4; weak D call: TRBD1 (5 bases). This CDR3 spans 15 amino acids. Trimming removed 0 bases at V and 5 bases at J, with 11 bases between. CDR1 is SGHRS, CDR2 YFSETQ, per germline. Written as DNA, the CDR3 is TGCGCCAGCAGCTTGGATGGGGGTGCGAATGAAAAACTGTTTTTT. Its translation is CASSLDGGANEKLFF.

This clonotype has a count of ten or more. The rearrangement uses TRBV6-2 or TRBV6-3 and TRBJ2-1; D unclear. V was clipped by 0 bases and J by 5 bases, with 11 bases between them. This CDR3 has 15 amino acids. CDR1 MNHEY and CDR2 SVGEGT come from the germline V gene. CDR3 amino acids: CASSYSSASDNEQFF. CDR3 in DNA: TGTGCCAGCAGTTACTCGAGTGCCTCGGACAATGAGCAGTTCTTC.

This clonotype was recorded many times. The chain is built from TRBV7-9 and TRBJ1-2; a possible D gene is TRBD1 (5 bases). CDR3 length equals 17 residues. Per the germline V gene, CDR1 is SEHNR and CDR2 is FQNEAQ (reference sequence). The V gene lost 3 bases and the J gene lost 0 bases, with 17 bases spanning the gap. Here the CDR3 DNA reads TGTGCCAGCAGCTTTGGGGGTGGGGCGCGGACTAACTATGGCTACACCTTC. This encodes CASSFGGGARTNYGYTF.